These 7 T cell receptor beta chains came from one sample sequenced in a study of blood T cell repertoires in COVID-19. Measured with immunoSEQ multiplex PCR; TCRdb has only the in-frame clones, and not every one. The sample carries under 200,000 clones, approximately 91% recorded once. The source material was PBMCs or T cells enriched from blood (not recorded which). The receptors originated from a woman between 18 and 30 years old who had recovered from COVID-19.

This rearrangement joins TRBV3-1 (or the pseudogene TRBV3-2) to TRBJ2-1, with D possibly being TRBD1 (8 bases). V shed 7 bases and J shed 8 bases, with 21 bases lying between them. The CDR3 covers 15 residues. CDR1 is LGHDT and CDR2 is YNNKEL in the germline V gene (reference sequence). In DNA form, the CDR3 reads TGTGCCAGCACCCATACAGGGGGGGAGTACCATGAGCAGTTCTTC. Protein sequence: CASTHTGGEYHEQFF.

The chain recombines TRBV30 with TRBJ2-7; the D gene is possibly TRBD2 (5 bases). The CDR3 is made up of 14 amino acids. V was trimmed by 4 bases and J by 3 bases, leaving 16 bases between them. CDR1 is GTSNPN and CDR2 is SVGIG in the germline V gene (reference sequence). CDR3 loop: CAWTRGGLIYEQYF. CDR3 coding DNA: TGTGCCTGGACGCGAGGAGGATTGATCTACGAGCAGTACTTC.

The V call is TRBV7-9, the J call TRBJ1-2; weak D call: TRBD1 (6 bases). Germline loops: CDR1 SEHNR, CDR2 FQNEAQ (reference sequence). The CDR3 contains 13 residues. With 5 bases removed from V and 3 bases from J, the gap between germline ends came to 10 bases. DNA of the CDR3: TGTGCCAGCAGCCCGGACAGCCACTATGGCTACACCTTC. Translated, it gives CASSPDSHYGYTF.

This chain connects TRBV2 to TRBJ2-2, with 7 bases identical to TRBD1. CDR3 length: 12 amino acids. The J segment lost 3 bases and the V segment lost 8 bases, leaving 0 bases of the junction unmatched. Per the germline V gene, CDR1 is SNHLY and CDR2 is FYNNEI. The CDR3 is CASQGDTGELFF. The CDR3 nucleotides are TGTGCCAGCCAGGGGGACACCGGGGAGCTGTTTTTT.

Comments on this clone: The junction and the germline gene differ at one end; a read error may be behind it. The chain has TRBV27 and TRBJ2-1, with 7 positions matching TRBD2. This CDR3 region has 11 residues. CDR1 is MNHEY, CDR2 SMNVEV, per germline (reference sequence). Here the CDR3 reads CATDFSGFRIF. In nucleotides, the CDR3 is TGTGCCACCGACTTTAGCGGGTTTCGGATCTTC.

This clone came up a few times. The chain joins TRBV5-4 to TRBJ2-5, with D hard to call. The length of the CDR3 is 13 residues. Germline CDR1 and CDR2: SGHNT and YYREEE (reference sequence). The V end lost 0 bases, the J end lost 2 bases, and 5 bases lay between the germline ends. CDR3 sequence reads: CASSLEQQETQYF. CDR3 coding DNA: TGTGCCAGCAGCTTGGAACAGCAAGAGACCCAGTACTTC.

The gene calls are TRBV27 and TRBJ1-2; TRBD1 is a possible D gene (5 bases). V lost 6 bases and J lost 2, with 19 bases in between. The CDR3 covers 16 residues. CDR1 and CDR2 (germline): MNHEY, SMNVEV (reference sequence). DNA of the CDR3: TGTGCCAGCAGGCCGTATATCGACAGAGTAAACTATGGCTACACCTTC. Protein product: CASRPYIDRVNYGYTF.